One T cell receptor (beta chain) is described in this entry. As yet, its antigen is unknown. These data belong to a study of OX40 agonist ivuxolimab in advanced cancers. Study at large: Patients were given ivuxolimab, an antibody that agonizes OX40 (CD134).

The CDR3 sequence is 14 residues long. After removal of 7 bases from V and 5 bases from J, the junction contained 7 bases not matched to a gene. From germline, CDR1 is MDHEN and CDR2 SYDVKM. Using immunoSEQ multiplex PCR, the repertoire was profiled, and TCRdb retains in-frame clones only, with some absent. The sample shows 40,000 to 65,000 clones, about 88% of them seen only once. Study-level results: Certain nonresponders likewise exhibited a low normalized T-cell clonal expansion. Clonal expansion by week 6 occurred in CD4+ and CD8+ blood T cells (at 0.1 to 3.0 mg/kg). CD8+ T cells were the subset that, on average, had more expanded clones than CD4+.

The input for sequencing was CD4+ or CD8+ T cells sorted from blood, taken in a trial of the OX40 agonist ivuxolimab. This chain uses TRBV28 with TRBJ1-2; TRBD1 matches 10 bases. This TCR was recovered from an adult with an advanced solid tumor such as melanoma, head and neck, liver or kidney cancer. CDR3 in amino acids: CASTPGQGRYGYTF. The CDR3 DNA reads TGTGCCAGCACTCCGGGACAGGGGAGGTATGGCTACACCTTC.